These 8 T cell receptor beta chains came from one sample sequenced in a study of cytomegalovirus exposure and HLA in healthy donors. Primers for the PCR totalled 60 Vbeta and 13 Jbeta. Generated by immunoSEQ multiplex PCR, the TCRdb table keeps only in-frame clones and is missing some. This table has approximately 110,000 clones, 65% to 80% appearing once. Sample: PBMCs. These receptors came from a young man in good health and CMV-seropositive.

The rearrangement uses TRBV2 and TRBJ1-4, with D unclear. V was cut by 5 bases and J by 4 bases, with 14 bases left in between. This CDR3 has 15 amino acids. Germline V CDR1 and CDR2: SNHLY, FYNNEI. The CDR3 sequence: CASSLAGNYNEKLFF. CDR3 sequence (DNA): TGTGCCAGCAGTCTAGCCGGGAACTATAATGAAAAACTGTTTTTT.

The chain couples TRBV18 to TRBJ2-3; D remains ambiguous. The CDR3 extends over 13 amino acids. Trimming pared 4 bases from V and 3 bases from J, leaving 8 bases between. CDR1 and CDR2 from the germline V gene are KGHSH and LQKENI. The CDR3 DNA reads TGTGCCAGCTCACTGGGCCCTACAGATACGCAGTATTTT. Protein product: CASSLGPTDTQYF.

The chain recombines TRBV5-5 with TRBJ2-2, with D possibly matching TRBD2 (5 bases). The CDR3 runs to 15 residues. Trimming left V 4 bases short and J 2 bases short, with 12 bases between. Germline CDR1 reads SGHKS; CDR2 reads YYEKEE (reference sequence). For the CDR3, the DNA is TGTGCCAGCAGCCTAGCCGGGATCAACACCGGGGAGCTGTTTTTT. As protein: CASSLAGINTGELFF. The whole variable domain, remainder taken from reference TRBV5-5 and TRBJ2-2, is DAGVTQSPTHLIKTRGQQVTLRCSPISGHKSVSWYQQVLGQGPQFIFQYYEKEERGRGNFPDRFSARQFPNYSSELNVNALLLGDSALYLCASSLAGINTGELFFGEGSRLTVL.

The chain has TRBV5-1 and TRBJ1-1, with D uncertain. CDR1 is SGHRS and CDR2 is YFSETQ in the germline V gene. The CDR3 covers 11 residues. V was shortened by 5 bases and J by 4 bases, with 6 bases between the two germline ends. The DNA of the CDR3 is TGCGCCAGCAGGCAGTCCACTGAAGCTTTCTTT. This encodes CASRQSTEAFF.

In the case of this clone: Relative to the germline gene, one junction end is altered; a read error may explain this. This sequence joins TRBV7-9 and TRBJ2-7; no reliable D call. Looked up from germline, CDR1 is SEHNR and CDR2 is FQNEAQ (reference sequence). This CDR3 spans 14 amino acids. The CDR3 protein is CSSSLALVPPEQYF. As DNA, the CDR3 is TGTTCCAGCAGCTTGGCCCTCGTACCTCCCGAGCAGTACTTC.

This clone was seen more than once but under ten times. This rearrangement joins TRBV6-5 to TRBJ2-7; D unclear. The CDR3 covers 13 residues. The V end was cut by 1 base, the J end by 1 base, with 5 bases between. CDR1 is MNHEY and CDR2 is SVGAGI in the germline V gene. The CDR3: CASSYLRSYEQYF. The CDR3 DNA follows: TGTGCCAGCAGTTACTTGAGGTCCTACGAGCAGTACTTC.

V usage is TRBV20-1 and J usage is TRBJ2-5; 8 bases fit TRBD1. The J call may be in error: the DNA end matches TRBJ2-7 better. Germline values: CDR1 DFQATT, CDR2 SNEGSKA (reference sequence). This CDR3 has 11 amino acids. The CDR3 spells CSADRGSEQYF. CDR3 in DNA: TGCAGTGCTGACAGGGGATCCGAGCAGTACTTC.

The chain uses TRBV27 and TRBJ2-1; TRBD1 aligns across 8 bases. Per germline, CDR1 MNHEY and CDR2 SMNVEV (reference sequence). Trimming took 7 bases from V and 0 from J; bases not matched to a gene: 8. The CDR3 length is 16 residues. The CDR3 coding sequence is TGTGCCAGCAACCCGACAGGGGAGAGCTCCTACAATGAGCAGTTCTTC. It codes for CASNPTGESSYNEQFF.